This note documents a single T cell receptor (beta chain) sequence. Its target is not known. Both 60 Vbeta primers and 13 Jbeta primers went into the PCR. Using immunoSEQ multiplex PCR, the repertoire was profiled, and TCRdb retains in-frame clones only, with some absent. The sample yields about 170,000 clones, 82% seen once. There are 18 residues in the CDR3. Trimming cost V 4 bases and J 4 bases; bases outside gene matches: 16. In germline, CDR1 is MGHRA, CDR2 YSYEKL. The entry originates in a study of cytomegalovirus exposure and HLA in healthy donors. Study details: From donors who were HLA-typed, an early data release held 65 million to 85 million unique TCRs. General study points: Analysis was performed later, and it showed HLA-associated TCR beta chains to be more clonally expanded than equally common others. V- and J-gene trimming in TCR beta was tied to a missense DCLRE1C variant by an analysis performed later. Serostatus for CMV was the only available immune exposure information.

The clonotype was recovered from a male donor in good health and CMV-seronegative. Sequencing used PBMCs. The chain combines TRBV4-1 with TRBJ2-3, with TRBD1 matching 8 bases. CDR3 nucleotides: TGCGCCAGCAGCCCAATTTCGAGGGCAGGGGGCAATGCAGATACGCAGTATTTT. The encoded protein is CASSPISRAGGNADTQYF.